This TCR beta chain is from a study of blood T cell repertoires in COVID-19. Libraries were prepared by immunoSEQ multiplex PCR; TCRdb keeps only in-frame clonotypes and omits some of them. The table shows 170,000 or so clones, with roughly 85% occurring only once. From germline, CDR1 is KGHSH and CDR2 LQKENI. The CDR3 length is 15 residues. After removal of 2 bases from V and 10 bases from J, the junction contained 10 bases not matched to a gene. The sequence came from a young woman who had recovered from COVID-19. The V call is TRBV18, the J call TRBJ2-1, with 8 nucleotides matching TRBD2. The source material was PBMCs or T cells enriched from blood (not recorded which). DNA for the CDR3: TGTGCCAGCTCACCATCGTCTGCGGTAGCGGGAGAGCAGTTCTTC. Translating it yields CASSPSSAVAGEQFF.